The 3 T cell receptor beta chains in this list originate from one sample, sequenced in a study of T-cell memory formation after mild COVID-19. TCRdb redid the calling of the 5' RACE reads with MiXCR, one entry per CDR3 protein. This table holds over 120,000 distinct CDR3 sequences, roughly a quarter found once. The material sequenced was PBMCs or a T cell subset sorted from them (not recorded which). All receptors derive from an adult woman who had mild COVID-19 (a few samples of this study predate the infection). Cell type and time point are not known.

The chain is built from TRBV20-1 and TRBJ1-4; D ambiguous. The CDR3 runs to 13 residues. Germline loops: CDR1 DFQATT, CDR2 SNEGSKA (reference sequence). V gave up 7 bases and J gave up 5 bases, with 14 bases separating them. The CDR3 reads CSVLWRLNEKLFF. The DNA of the CDR3 is TGCAGTGTACTCTGGCGGCTCAATGAAAAACTGTTTTTT.

The chain carries TRBV6-5 and TRBJ1-2; weak D call: TRBD1 (6 bases). There are 13 residues in the CDR3. Per the germline V gene, CDR1 is MNHEY and CDR2 is SVGAGI. The V end lost 2 bases, the J end lost 2 bases, and 6 bases lay between the germline ends. As DNA, the CDR3 is TGTGCCAGCAGTTACCAGGGGAACTATGGCTACACCTTC. It yields the protein CASSYQGNYGYTF.

A few counts support this clonotype. The genes are TRBV7-9 and TRBJ1-5; D call uncertain. V was clipped by 4 bases and J by 9 bases, with 10 bases between them. The CDR3 loop spans 12 amino acids. CDR1 and CDR2 from the germline V gene are SEHNR and FQNEAQ (reference sequence). This CDR3 reads CASSSHAGPQHF. In nucleotides, the CDR3 is TGTGCCAGCAGCTCCCACGCGGGGCCCCAGCATTTT. The variable domain in full, completed from reference TRBV7-9 and TRBJ1-5, reads DTGVSQNPRHKITKRGQNVTFRCDPISEHNRLYWYRQTLGQGPEFLTYFQNEAQLEKSRLLSDRFSAERPKGSFSTLEIQRTEQGDSAMYLCASSSHAGPQHFGDGTRLSIL.